The 20 T cell receptor beta chains listed next were all sequenced from one sample in a study of CD8+ T cells in alopecia areata. RNA was isolated and reverse transcribed to cDNA, the sequencing template. TCRdb's copy holds only in-frame clones and misses some; the assay was immunoSEQ multiplex PCR. The table records about 110,000 clones, approximately 61% of them present only once. The specimen was NKG2D-low CD8+ T cells sorted from blood. These receptor sequences come from a human donor with alopecia areata.

The rearrangement joins TRBV5-1 to TRBJ2-1; 7 bases are shared with TRBD2. CDR1 and CDR2 from the germline V gene are SGHRS and YFSETQ. V was pared by 0 bases and J by 8 bases, with 8 bases of the junction left unmatched. The CDR3 is made up of 15 amino acids. The CDR3 DNA is TGCGCCAGCAGCTTGGCGGCGGGAGCTATACATGAGCAGTTCTTC. Encoded protein: CASSLAAGAIHEQFF.

The CDR3 is CASSLRDRVFEAFF. The CDR3 nucleotides read TGTGCCAGCAGCTTACGGGACAGGGTCTTTGAAGCTTTCTTT. The chain links TRBV5-6 to TRBJ1-1; 9 nucleotides agree with TRBD1. This CDR3 has 14 residues. Germline V gene sequence: CDR1 SGHDT, CDR2 YYEEEE. V lost 2 bases and J lost 7; bases outside the gene matches: 6.

This chain uses TRBV27 with TRBJ1-2; 9 bases fit TRBD1. The germline CDR1 and CDR2 sequences are MNHEY and SMNVEV (reference sequence). The CDR3 is 13 residues long. V shed 8 bases and J 4 bases; nucleotides not matched to a gene: 5. The CDR3, as DNA: TGTGCCAGCTCACAGGGGGCGCGCTATGGCTACACCTTC. Amino acid sequence: CASSQGARYGYTF.

V usage is TRBV10-3 and J usage is TRBJ2-7; 7 bases align to TRBD2. Germline V lookup: CDR1 ENHRY, CDR2 SYGVKD. The CDR3 covers 13 residues. Unmatched junction bases numbered 8, after V lost 9 bases and J lost 3 bases. Written as DNA, the CDR3 is TGTGCCATTCAACTAGCGACTGGCTACGAGCAGTACTTC. As protein: CAIQLATGYEQYF.

The V and J genes are TRBV27 and TRBJ1-5; D possibly corresponds to TRBD1 (6 bases). Germline-derived CDR1 and CDR2 are MNHEY and SMNVEV (reference sequence). This CDR3 region has 15 residues. V dropped 8 bases and J dropped 6 bases, with 20 bases sitting between them. The CDR3: CASLIGWGAFQPQHF. The DNA of the CDR3 is TGTGCCAGCTTGATTGGTTGGGGGGCGTTTCAGCCCCAGCATTTT.

The table lists this clone with a few counts. The V call is TRBV14, the J call TRBJ1-1; D remains ambiguous. CDR1 is SGHDN and CDR2 is FVKESK in the germline V gene. The ends were cut back, 1 base at V and 4 bases at J, with 4 bases in the middle. The CDR3 covers 12 residues. The CDR3 loop is CASSQALTEAFF. DNA for the CDR3: TGTGCCAGCAGCCAAGCCCTCACTGAAGCTTTCTTT.

This clone has a single count. The chain recombines TRBV28 with TRBJ2-7; 9 bases align to TRBD1. Germline assignment: CDR1 MDHEN and CDR2 SYDVKM. Unmatched junction bases numbered 4, after V lost 7 bases and J lost 3 bases. The CDR3 runs to 13 residues. CDR3 sequence reads: CASKGQGLYEQYF. Written as DNA, the CDR3 is TGTGCCAGCAAGGGACAGGGTCTCTACGAGCAGTACTTC.

This clone was counted a single time. The chain uses TRBV27 and TRBJ1-1; 7 positions agree with TRBD1. Trimming at V came to 4 bases and at J to 1 base, leaving 3 bases not matched to a gene. The CDR3 has 14 residues. Germline V gene sequence: CDR1 MNHEY, CDR2 SMNVEV (reference sequence). The CDR3 DNA sequence: TGTGCCAGCAGTTCAAACAGGGGGAACACTGAAGCTTTCTTT. Its translation is CASSSNRGNTEAFF.

V gene TRBV5-1 combines with J gene TRBJ2-7; D is uncertain. CDR3 length: 15 amino acids. Trimming took off 5 bases at V and 3 bases at J, with 18 bases between the two ends. Per the germline V gene, CDR1 is SGHRS and CDR2 is YFSETQ. CDR3 coding DNA: TGCGCCAGCAGGGAAGAGGCCAACCTAAACTACGAGCAGTACTTC. Translated, it gives CASREEANLNYEQYF. The full variable domain, with the rest looked up from reference TRBV5-1 and TRBJ2-7, is KAGVTQTPRYLIKTRGQQVTLSCSPISGHRSVSWYQQTPGQGLQFLFEYFSETQRNKGNFPGRFSGRQFSNSRSEMNVSTLELGDSALYLCASREEANLNYEQYFGPGTRLTVT.

This sequence joins TRBV6-5 and TRBJ1-1; no firm D call. The CDR3 length is 13 residues. The V and J ends lost 6 bases and 6 bases respectively, with 14 bases between them. Germline assignment: CDR1 MNHEY and CDR2 SVGAGI. In DNA form, the CDR3 reads TGTGCCAGCAGATACGTGGATCAGCCTGAAGCTTTCTTT. Translating it yields CASRYVDQPEAFF.

The chain couples TRBV29-1 to TRBJ2-7; 10 nucleotides line up with TRBD2. V dropped 4 bases and J dropped 0; count of bases not matched to a gene: 9. The CDR3 runs to 16 residues. Germline V lookup: CDR1 SQVTM, CDR2 ANQGSEA. CDR3 region: CSVVASGSGISYEQYF. The CDR3 coding sequence is TGCAGCGTTGTCGCTAGCGGGAGTGGGATCTCCTACGAGCAGTACTTC.

The chain recombines TRBV29-1 with TRBJ2-1; 9 bases are shared with TRBD1. The germline V gene encodes CDR1 SQVTM and CDR2 ANQGSEA. The CDR3 sequence is 16 residues long. With V trimmed by 0 bases and J by 9 bases, 12 bases remained unmatched. CDR3 region: CSVEDYLQGAKGEQFF. The CDR3 DNA reads as TGCAGCGTTGAAGATTATCTACAGGGGGCAAAGGGTGAGCAGTTCTTC.

The chain has TRBV4-1 and TRBJ2-1, with 9 bases lining up with TRBD1. V was pared by 3 bases and J by 10 bases, with 4 bases of the junction left unmatched. The CDR3 contains 13 residues. Looked up from germline, CDR1 is MGHRA and CDR2 is YSYEKL. Here the CDR3 DNA reads TGCGCCAGCAGCCACCCGGGACAGGGAGAGCAGTTCTTC. Translating gives CASSHPGQGEQFF.

The rearrangement joins TRBV4-1 to TRBJ2-3, with 10 bases lining up with TRBD2. J lost 2 bases, V lost 5 bases, and 16 bases had no gene match. This CDR3 has 19 residues. Germline V CDR1 and CDR2: MGHRA, YSYEKL. CDR3 sequence: CASSGRSGRALGYTDTQYF. The CDR3 bases are TGCGCCAGCAGCGGCCGAAGCGGGAGGGCCCTCGGGTACACAGATACGCAGTATTTT.

This clone is categorized as medium-sized. The chain links TRBV10-1 to TRBJ2-2; D is possibly TRBD1 (6 bases). V was clipped by 6 bases and J by 9 bases, with 11 bases between them. CDR1 WNHNN and CDR2 SYGVQD come from the germline V gene (reference sequence). The CDR3 totals 12 residues. CDR3 region: CASSLDRRELFF. As DNA, the CDR3 is TGCGCCAGCAGCTTAGACAGGCGGGAGCTGTTTTTT.

The rearrangement links TRBV9 to TRBJ2-7; 7 bases are shared with TRBD1. CDR1 is SGDLS and CDR2 is YYNGEE in the germline V gene. This CDR3 is built from 13 residues. Losses at the gene ends were 3 bases for V and 6 bases for J; bases not matched to a gene: 6. The CDR3 nucleotides read TGTGCCAGCAGCGCCGGGACAGAGGGCGAGCAGTACTTC. This gives the protein CASSAGTEGEQYF.

This clone occurred a few times. This sequence joins TRBV21-1 and TRBJ1-1. TRBV21-1 constitutes a pseudogene. The CDR3 runs to 16 residues. In DNA form, the CDR3 reads TGTGCCAGCAGCCTAAAACGAGGGGCTGAGGACACTGAAGCTTTCTTT. It codes for CASSLKRGAEDTEAFF.

This sequence joins TRBV5-4 and TRBJ2-1; D perhaps matches TRBD2 (6 bases). Germline V gene lookup returns CDR1 SGHNT and CDR2 YYREEE (reference sequence). The CDR3 is made up of 13 amino acids. Trimming left V 5 bases short and J 0 bases short, with 6 bases between. In DNA form, the CDR3 reads TGTGCCAGCAGGGAGGGCTCCTACAATGAGCAGTTCTTC. Amino acid sequence: CASREGSYNEQFF.

The chain carries TRBV28 and TRBJ2-7, with unresolved D. The CDR3 spans 13 residues. Germline V gives CDR1 MDHEN, CDR2 SYDVKM. V was clipped by 3 bases and J by 5 bases, with 11 bases between them. The CDR3 sequence is CASSFALGHEQYF. In nucleotides, the CDR3 is TGTGCCAGCAGTTTTGCCCTTGGCCACGAGCAGTACTTC.

This clone appeared a few times. The chain is built from TRBV7-2 and TRBJ1-1, with TRBD1 matching 9 bases. Germline V CDR1 and CDR2: SGHTA, FQGNSA. The J segment lost 3 bases and the V segment lost 1 base, leaving 3 bases of the junction unmatched. CDR3 length: 15 residues. CDR3 bases: TGTGCCAGCAGCTTAGGGAGGACAGGGGACACTGAAGCTTTCTTT. Translating it yields CASSLGRTGDTEAFF.